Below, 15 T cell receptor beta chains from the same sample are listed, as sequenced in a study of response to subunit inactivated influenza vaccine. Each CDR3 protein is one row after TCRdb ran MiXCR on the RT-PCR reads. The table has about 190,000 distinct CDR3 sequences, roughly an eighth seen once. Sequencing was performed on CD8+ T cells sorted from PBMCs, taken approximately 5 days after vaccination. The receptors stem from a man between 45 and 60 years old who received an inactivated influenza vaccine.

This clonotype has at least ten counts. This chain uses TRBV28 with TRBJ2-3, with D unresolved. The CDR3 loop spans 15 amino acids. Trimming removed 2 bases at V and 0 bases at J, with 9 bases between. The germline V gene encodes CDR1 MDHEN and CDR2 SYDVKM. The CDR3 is CASSLALDSTDTQYF. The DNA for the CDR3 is TGTGCCAGCAGTTTAGCGCTCGATAGCACAGATACGCAGTATTTT.

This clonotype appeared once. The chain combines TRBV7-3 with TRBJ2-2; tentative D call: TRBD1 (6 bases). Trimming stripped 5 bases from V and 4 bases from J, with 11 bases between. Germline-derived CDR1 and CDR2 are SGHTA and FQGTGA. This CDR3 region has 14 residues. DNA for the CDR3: TGTGCCAGCAGCCCAACAGGGAGCACCGGGGAGCTGTTTTTT. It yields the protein CASSPTGSTGELFF.

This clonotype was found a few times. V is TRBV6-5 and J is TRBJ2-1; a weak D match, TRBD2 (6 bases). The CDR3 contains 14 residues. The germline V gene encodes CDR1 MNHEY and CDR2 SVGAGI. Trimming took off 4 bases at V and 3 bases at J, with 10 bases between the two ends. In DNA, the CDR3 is TGTGCCAGCAGTTTGGGGGAGGTCTACAATGAGCAGTTCTTC. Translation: CASSLGEVYNEQFF.

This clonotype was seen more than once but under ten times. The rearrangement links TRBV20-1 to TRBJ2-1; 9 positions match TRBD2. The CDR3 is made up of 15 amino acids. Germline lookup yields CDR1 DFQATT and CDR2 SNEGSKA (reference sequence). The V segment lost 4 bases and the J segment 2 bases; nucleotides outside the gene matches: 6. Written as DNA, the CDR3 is TGCAGTGCTACAAAGGGACTAGCAGCCTACAATGAGCAGTTCTTC. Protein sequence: CSATKGLAAYNEQFF.

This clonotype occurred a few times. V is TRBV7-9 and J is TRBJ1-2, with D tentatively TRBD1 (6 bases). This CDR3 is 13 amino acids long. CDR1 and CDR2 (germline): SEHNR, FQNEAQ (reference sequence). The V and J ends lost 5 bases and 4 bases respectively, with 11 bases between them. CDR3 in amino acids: CASSRQALYGYTF. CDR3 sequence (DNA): TGTGCCAGCAGCAGACAGGCCCTCTATGGCTACACCTTC.

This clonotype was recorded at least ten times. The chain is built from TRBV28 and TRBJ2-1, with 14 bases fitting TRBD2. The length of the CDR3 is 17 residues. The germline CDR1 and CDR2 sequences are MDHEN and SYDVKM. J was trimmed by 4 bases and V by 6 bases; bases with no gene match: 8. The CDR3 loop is CASRGLAGESRYNEQFF. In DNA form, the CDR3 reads TGTGCCAGCAGGGGACTAGCGGGAGAGAGTAGGTACAATGAGCAGTTCTTC. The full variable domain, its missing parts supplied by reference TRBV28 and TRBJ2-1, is DVKVTQSSRYLVKRTGEKVFLECVQDMDHENMFWYRQDPGLGLRLIYFSYDVKMKEKGDIPEGYSVSREKKERFSLILESASTNQTSMYLCASRGLAGESRYNEQFFGPGTRLTVL.

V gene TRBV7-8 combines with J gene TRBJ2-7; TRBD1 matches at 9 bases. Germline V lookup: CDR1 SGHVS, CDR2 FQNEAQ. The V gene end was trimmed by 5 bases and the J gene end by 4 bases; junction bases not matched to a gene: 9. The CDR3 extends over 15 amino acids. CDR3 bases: TGTGCCAGCAGCCCCCAGCCGGGACAGGGTTACGAGCAGTACTTC. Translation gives CASSPQPGQGYEQYF.

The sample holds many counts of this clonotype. The CDR3 DNA follows: TGTGCCAGCAGCCTCGGGACTTACGGCTACACCTTC. Protein sequence: CASSLGTYGYTF. The chain employs TRBV7-9 and TRBJ1-2; D possibly corresponds to TRBD1 (5 bases). Trimming pared 5 bases from V and 8 bases from J, leaving 12 bases between. Germline V lookup: CDR1 SEHNR, CDR2 FQNEAQ (reference sequence). The CDR3 loop spans 12 amino acids. The full variable domain, its missing parts supplied by reference TRBV7-9 and TRBJ1-2, is DTGVSQNPRHKITKRGQNVTFRCDPISEHNRLYWYRQTLGQGPEFLTYFQNEAQLEKSRLLSDRFSAERPKGSFSTLEIQRTEQGDSAMYLCASSLGTYGYTFGSGTRLTVV.

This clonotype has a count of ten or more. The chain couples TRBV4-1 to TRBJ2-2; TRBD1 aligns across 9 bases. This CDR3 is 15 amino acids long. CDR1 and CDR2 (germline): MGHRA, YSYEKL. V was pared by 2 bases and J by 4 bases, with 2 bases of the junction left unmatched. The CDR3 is CASSQSTGGTGELFF. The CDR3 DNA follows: TGCGCCAGCAGCCAATCGACAGGGGGCACCGGGGAGCTGTTTTTT.

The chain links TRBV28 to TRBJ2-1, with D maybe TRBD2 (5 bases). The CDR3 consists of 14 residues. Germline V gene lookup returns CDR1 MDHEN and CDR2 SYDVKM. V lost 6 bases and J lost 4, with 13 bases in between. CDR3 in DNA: TGTGCCAGCAGCCCAGGACTTTCTTACAATGAGCAGTTCTTC. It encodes CASSPGLSYNEQFF.

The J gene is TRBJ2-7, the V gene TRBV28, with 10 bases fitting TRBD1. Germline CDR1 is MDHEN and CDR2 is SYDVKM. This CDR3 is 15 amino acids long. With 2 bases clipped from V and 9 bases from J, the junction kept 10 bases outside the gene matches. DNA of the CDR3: TGTGCCAGCAGTTTACCCGGGGACAGGGGTGGTTGGCAGTACTTC. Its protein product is CASSLPGDRGGWQYF.

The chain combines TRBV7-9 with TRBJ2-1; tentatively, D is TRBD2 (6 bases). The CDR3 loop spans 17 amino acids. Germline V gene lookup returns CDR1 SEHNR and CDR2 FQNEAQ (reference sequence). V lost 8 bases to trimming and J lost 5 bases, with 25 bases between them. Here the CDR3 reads CASGVIVLAPKNNEQFF. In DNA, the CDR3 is TGTGCCAGCGGCGTTATTGTTCTAGCGCCGAAGAACAATGAGCAGTTCTTC.

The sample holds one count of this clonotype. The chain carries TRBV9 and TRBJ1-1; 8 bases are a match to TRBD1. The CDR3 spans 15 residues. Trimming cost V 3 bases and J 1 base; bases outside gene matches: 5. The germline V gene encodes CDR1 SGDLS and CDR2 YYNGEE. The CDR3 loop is CASSGRQGPNTEAFF. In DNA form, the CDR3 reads TGTGCCAGCAGCGGGCGACAGGGGCCGAACACTGAAGCTTTCTTT. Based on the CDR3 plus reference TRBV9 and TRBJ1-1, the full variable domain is DSGVTQTPKHLITATGQRVTLRCSPRSGDLSVYWYQQSLDQGLQFLIQYYNGEERAKGNILERFSAQQFPDLHSELNLSSLELGDSALYFCASSGRQGPNTEAFFGQGTRLTVV.

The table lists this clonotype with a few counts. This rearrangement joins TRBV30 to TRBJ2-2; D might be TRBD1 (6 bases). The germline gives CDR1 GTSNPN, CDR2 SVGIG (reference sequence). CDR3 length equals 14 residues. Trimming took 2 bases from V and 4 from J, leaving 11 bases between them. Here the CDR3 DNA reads TGTGCCTGGAGTTACGGACAGACCACCGGGGAGCTGTTTTTT. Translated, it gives CAWSYGQTTGELFF.

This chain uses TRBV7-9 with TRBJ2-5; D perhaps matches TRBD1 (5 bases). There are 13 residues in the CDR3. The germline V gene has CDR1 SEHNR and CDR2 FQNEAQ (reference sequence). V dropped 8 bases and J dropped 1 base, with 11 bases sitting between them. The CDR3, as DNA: TGTGCCAGCGACGGACACTTCCAAGAGACCCAGTACTTC. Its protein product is CASDGHFQETQYF.